This TCR beta chain originates from a study of cytomegalovirus exposure and HLA in healthy donors. About the study: HLA-typed donors were the source of around 87 million unique TCRs, which an early data release held.

CDR1 and CDR2 (germline): GTSNPN, SVGIG (reference sequence). The J segment lost 1 base and the V segment lost 4 bases, leaving 4 bases of the junction unmatched. CDR3 length: 14 residues. Whole-study results and caveats: Researchers reported in a later analysis that common viral pathogens appeared linked to several top clusters.

Comment on this clone: Its antigen is undetermined.

PCR primers comprised 60 Vbeta and 13 Jbeta primers. Profiled with immunoSEQ multiplex PCR; TCRdb holds only in-frame clones, not every one. The listing records approximately 190,000 clones. The chain couples TRBV30 to TRBJ2-7, with 10 bases lining up with TRBD2. The receptor was isolated from a boy younger than 18 in good health and CMV-seronegative. Sequenced material: PBMCs. The CDR3 sequence: CAWNLLAGSYEQYF. DNA of the CDR3: TGTGCCTGGAACCTACTAGCGGGGTCCTACGAGCAGTACTTC.